Here is one TCR beta chain with its context. This entry is derived from a study of control samples from healthy donors and cancer patients. The repertoire was sequenced with immunoSEQ multiplex PCR; TCRdb's copy has only in-frame clones and lacks some. The sample has roughly 100,000 clones, 91% seen once; the top ten hold around 0.92%. The length of the CDR3 is 16 residues. The germline V gene has CDR1 LGHDT and CDR2 YNNKEL (reference sequence). Trimming cost V 1 base and J 4 bases, with 14 bases left between them. Sequencing was done on a sample of blood. This clonotype was sampled from a woman in her 30s in good health. J is TRBJ1-3 and V is TRBV3-1 (or the pseudogene TRBV3-2); D gene uncertain. CDR3 DNA sequence: TGTGCCAGCAGCCAAGGATCTGCCGTTGGAGGAAACACCATATATTTT. This translates into CASSQGSAVGGNTIYF.